This T cell receptor (beta chain) came from a study of T-cell reconstitution after alpha-beta-depleted transplantation in children. This clonotype was seen more than once but under ten times. The antigen is not known. V lost 1 base to trimming and J lost 11 bases, with 17 bases between them. The CDR3 totals 13 residues. Germline lookup yields CDR1 SQVTM and CDR2 ANQGSEA. The library targeted TCRbeta and was prepared with unique molecular identifiers. One entry per CDR3 protein, called by TCRdb with MiXCR from the PCR reads. The profile shows more than 45,000 distinct CDR3 sequences, 40% to 60% of them singletons. Study-level points and caveats: Hyperexpanded clones declined; after one year, newly produced T cells mostly supplied diversity. In patients about two months after transplant, alpha-beta T cells reportedly arose from several hundred expanded graft clones. There were some patients whose high TCRbeta diversity at day 60 came from surviving recipient T cells and thymic progenitors.

Source: peripheral blood, taken before TCRalphabeta/CD19-depleted stem cell transplant. The genes are TRBV29-1 and TRBJ1-1; D call uncertain. The clonotype was recovered from a boy under two years old with SCID, due to receive a stem cell transplant. As DNA, the CDR3 is TGCAGCGTTGAAGCCGGGCCGGGAGAAGAGGCTTTCTTT. It yields the protein CSVEAGPGEEAFF.